The clone carrying this T cell receptor beta chain was recorded a few times. Its antigen is not identified. The length of the CDR3 is 15 residues. CDR1 and CDR2 (germline): SEHNR, FQNEAQ (reference sequence). V lost 4 bases to trimming and J lost 1 base, with 13 bases between them. The source of the sample is a study of tumor-infiltrating lymphocytes in localized non-small cell lung cancer. Study-level results: Higher tumor T cell infiltration than in uninvolved lung was supported by TCRbeta sequencing.

TCRdb keeps only in-frame clones here, not all; method: immunoSEQ multiplex PCR. The sample lists 15,000 to 20,000 clones; roughly 72% were seen once. The TCR was taken from a human donor with non-small cell lung cancer. The rearrangement links TRBV7-9 to TRBJ2-5; a possible D gene is TRBD1 (6 bases). The specimen sequenced was lung tumor tissue. Here the CDR3 reads CASSSDRTVQETQYF. The CDR3 DNA follows: TGTGCCAGCAGCTCGGACCGGACAGTCCAAGAGACCCAGTACTTC.